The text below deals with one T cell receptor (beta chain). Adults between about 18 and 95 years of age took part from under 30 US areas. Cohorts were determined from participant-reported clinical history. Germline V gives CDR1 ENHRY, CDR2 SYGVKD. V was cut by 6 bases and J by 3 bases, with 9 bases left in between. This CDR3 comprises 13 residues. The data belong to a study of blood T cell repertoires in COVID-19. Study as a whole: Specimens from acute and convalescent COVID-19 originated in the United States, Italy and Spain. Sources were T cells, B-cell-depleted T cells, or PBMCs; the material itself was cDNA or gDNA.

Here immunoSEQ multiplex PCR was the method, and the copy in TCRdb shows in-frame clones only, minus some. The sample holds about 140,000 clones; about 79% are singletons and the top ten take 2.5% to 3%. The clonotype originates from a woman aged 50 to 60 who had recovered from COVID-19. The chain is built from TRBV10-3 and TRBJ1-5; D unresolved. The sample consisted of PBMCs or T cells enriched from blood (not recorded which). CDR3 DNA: TGTGCCATCAGAGTGTCGGTCAATCAGCCCCAGCATTTT. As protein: CAIRVSVNQPQHF.